The present entry profiles one T cell receptor (beta chain) with its context. Its matching antigen is unknown. Trimming took 8 bases from V and 3 from J, leaving 20 bases between them. Germline V gives CDR1 MDHEN, CDR2 SYDVKM. The CDR3 covers 15 residues. Some clones are missing from TCRdb's copy, which holds only in-frame ones; the method was immunoSEQ multiplex PCR. The sample holds hundreds of thousands of clones, 95% to 96% seen once. This entry comes from a study of shared clonotypes between healthy human individuals. Study-level points and caveats: The four-donor shared clonotypes exceeded non-shared clonotypes in generation probability, with non-shared ones scoring lower.

CD45RO-negative CD8 cells positively selected for CCR7 made up the naive population, which excluded terminally differentiated effector memory CD45RA+ cells. This receptor was identified in a woman aged 30 to 39 in good health. The source material was naive CD8+ T cells sorted from blood. J is TRBJ2-7 and V is TRBV28; D possibly uses TRBD1 or TRBD2 (6 bases each). CDR3 sequence reads: CASGSRTGANYEQYF. The CDR3 DNA follows: TGTGCCAGCGGGTCCCGGACGGGGGCCAACTACGAGCAGTACTTC.